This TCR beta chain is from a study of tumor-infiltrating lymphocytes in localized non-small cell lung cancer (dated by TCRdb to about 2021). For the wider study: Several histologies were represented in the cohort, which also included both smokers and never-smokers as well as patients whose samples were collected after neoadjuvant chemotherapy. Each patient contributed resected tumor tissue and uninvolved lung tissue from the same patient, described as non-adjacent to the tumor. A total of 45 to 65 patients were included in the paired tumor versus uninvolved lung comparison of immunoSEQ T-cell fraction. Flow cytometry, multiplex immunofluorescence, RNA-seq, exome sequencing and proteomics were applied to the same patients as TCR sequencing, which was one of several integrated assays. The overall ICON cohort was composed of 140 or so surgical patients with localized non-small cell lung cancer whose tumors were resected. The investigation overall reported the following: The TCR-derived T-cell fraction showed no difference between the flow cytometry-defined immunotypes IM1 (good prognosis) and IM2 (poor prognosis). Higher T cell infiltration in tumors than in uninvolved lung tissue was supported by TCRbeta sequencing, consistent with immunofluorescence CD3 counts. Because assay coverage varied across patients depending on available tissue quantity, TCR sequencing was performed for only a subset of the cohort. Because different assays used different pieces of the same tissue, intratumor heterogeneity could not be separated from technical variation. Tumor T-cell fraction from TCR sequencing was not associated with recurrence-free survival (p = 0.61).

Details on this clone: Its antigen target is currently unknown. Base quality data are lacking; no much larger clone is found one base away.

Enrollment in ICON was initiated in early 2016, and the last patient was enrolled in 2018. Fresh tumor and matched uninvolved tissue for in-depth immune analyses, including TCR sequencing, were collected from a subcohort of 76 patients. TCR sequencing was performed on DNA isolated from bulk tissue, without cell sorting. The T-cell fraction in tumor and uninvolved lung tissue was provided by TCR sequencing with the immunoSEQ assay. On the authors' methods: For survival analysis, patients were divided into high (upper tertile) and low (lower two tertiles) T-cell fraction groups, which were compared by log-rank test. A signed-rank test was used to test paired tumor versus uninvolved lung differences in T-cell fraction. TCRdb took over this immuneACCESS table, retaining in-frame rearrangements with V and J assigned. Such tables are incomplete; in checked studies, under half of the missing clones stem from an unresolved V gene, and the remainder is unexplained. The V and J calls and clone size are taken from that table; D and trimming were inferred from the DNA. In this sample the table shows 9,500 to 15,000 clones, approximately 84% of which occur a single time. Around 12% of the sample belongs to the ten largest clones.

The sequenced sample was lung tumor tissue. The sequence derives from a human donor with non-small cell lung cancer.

In nucleotide form, the sequence is TGTGCCAGCAGCCAGGGGGACGAGCAGTACTTC. Its coded protein is CASSQGDEQYF. This chain is built from TRBV2 and TRBJ2-7; 7 of the junction bases match TRBD1. The CDR3 measures 11 amino acids from cysteine to phenylalanine. The read is trimmed to its CDR3 DNA, 33 bases read in frame from base 1. For this chain, trimming is 6 bases at the V end and 5 bases at the J end, and the number of junction bases without a gene match is 1. CDR1 and CDR2 (SNHLY, FYNNEI) derive from the germline V gene.